This T cell receptor beta chain is drawn from a study of CD8 T cells in ankylosing spondylitis. Study conclusions and caveats: Certain motif variants had earlier appeared in reactive arthritis synovial fluid and blood. What seemed typical of ankylosing spondylitis blood was a TCR beta motif built from 7 or 8 highly homologous variants. Reportedly, significant enrichment of disease-linked clones occurred in matched ankylosing spondylitis synovial fluid.

On this clonotype: Its antigen remains unknown. This may stem from a read error, because a much larger clone lies one nucleotide away.

Generation of TCR beta libraries employed quantitative 5'-RACE incorporating molecular barcodes. Via MiXCR, TCRdb re-called the 5' RACE reads, giving one row per CDR3 protein. The sample includes 250,000 to 300,000 distinct CDR3 sequences, about 18% of them seen just once. The TCR originated in a male donor with ankylosing spondylitis or in good health (not recorded which). Sequencing used blood, either unsorted or a sorted T cell fraction (not recorded which).

The CDR3 loop reads CSARDSGQGTLCEQYF. CDR3 DNA: TGCAGTGCTAGAGATAGCGGACAGGGGACATTATGCGAGCAGTACTTC. The chain carries TRBV20-1 and TRBJ2-7, with 9 bases aligning to TRBD1. In germline, CDR1 is DFQATT, CDR2 SNEGSKA (reference sequence). Trimming took 0 bases from V and 6 from J; bases not matched to a gene: 12. This CDR3 spans 16 amino acids.